This is a list of T cell receptor beta chains from one sample in a study of CD8 T cells in ankylosing spondylitis. TCRdb itself ran the 5' RACE reads through MiXCR, one entry per CDR3 protein. The data hold 240,000 or so distinct CDR3 sequences, with less than 10% observed a single time. Sequencing was performed on blood, either unsorted or a sorted T cell fraction (not recorded which). Every receptor here comes from a male donor with ankylosing spondylitis or in good health (not recorded which). The conserved cysteine and the conserved F or W are not part of the CDR3 here.

v_gene: TRBV5-1; j_gene: TRBJ1-1; CDR3aa: ASSLEAGPEAF
v_gene: TRBV30; j_gene: TRBJ2-7; CDR3aa: AWSPDGEQY
v_gene: TRBV29-1; j_gene: TRBJ2-2; CDR3aa: SVLSGKWELF
v_gene: TRBV19; j_gene: TRBJ1-6; CDR3aa: ASSMGSDGSPLH
v_gene: TRBV4-1; j_gene: TRBJ1-2; CDR3aa: ASSQDLNGLGRPIYGYT
v_gene: TRBV12-3/TRBV12-4; j_gene: TRBJ1-5; CDR3aa: ASSLTSNQPQH
v_gene: TRBV20-1; j_gene: TRBJ1-2; CDR3aa: SARVGGAQGYT
v_gene: TRBV7-3; j_gene: TRBJ2-1; CDR3aa: ASSLTGLAGQYNEQF
v_gene: TRBV6-5; j_gene: TRBJ1-6; CDR3aa: ASSYLVADTLWGAPLH
v_gene: TRBV7-2; j_gene: TRBJ2-3; CDR3aa: ASSNTGKDTQY
v_gene: TRBV11-1; j_gene: TRBJ2-5; CDR3aa: ASSQYPTGGVLKETQY
v_gene: TRBV7-3; j_gene: TRBJ1-1; CDR3aa: ASSLMGGPNTEAF
v_gene: TRBV7-9; j_gene: TRBJ2-5; CDR3aa: ASSSTEQETQY
v_gene: TRBV20-1; j_gene: TRBJ2-7; CDR3aa: SALAGQDYEQY
v_gene: TRBV7-2; j_gene: TRBJ1-5; CDR3aa: ASSLVGGDGNQPQH
v_gene: TRBV4-3; j_gene: TRBJ2-2; CDR3aa: ASSQTHTGELF
v_gene: TRBV7-8; j_gene: TRBJ2-2; CDR3aa: ASSLSGARTGELF
v_gene: TRBV5-6; j_gene: TRBJ1-2; CDR3aa: ASSLLGDSSYGYT
v_gene: TRBV3-1; j_gene: TRBJ2-5; CDR3aa: ASSQEISRRETQY
v_gene: TRBV3-1; j_gene: TRBJ2-5; CDR3aa: ASSRGGDQETQY
v_gene: TRBV5-1; j_gene: TRBJ2-1; CDR3aa: ASSSRRGTSGSSYNEQF
v_gene: TRBV27; j_gene: TRBJ2-1; CDR3aa: ASSLSQLLSSYNEQF
v_gene: TRBV10-3; j_gene: TRBJ1-1; CDR3aa: PIRQGAENTEAF
v_gene: TRBV27; j_gene: TRBJ2-1; CDR3aa: ASSYYRGYEQF
v_gene: TRBV29-1; j_gene: TRBJ1-3; CDR3aa: SADFGQGGNTIY
v_gene: TRBV12-3/TRBV12-4; j_gene: TRBJ2-7; CDR3aa: ASRGTGSSYEQY
v_gene: TRBV24-1; j_gene: TRBJ2-3; CDR3aa: ATSDRRTDTQY
v_gene: TRBV7-2; j_gene: TRBJ2-3; CDR3aa: ASSPRMGVRADTQY
v_gene: TRBV5-1; j_gene: TRBJ2-3; CDR3aa: ASSLTSGNTDTQY
v_gene: TRBV9; j_gene: TRBJ1-3; CDR3aa: ASSAGGEFSGNTIY
v_gene: TRBV20-1; j_gene: TRBJ2-3; CDR3aa: SASGGAGDTQY
v_gene: TRBV3-1; j_gene: TRBJ1-1; CDR3aa: ASSSGTEAF
v_gene: TRBV20-1; j_gene: TRBJ2-1; CDR3aa: SATPGTALIEQF
v_gene: TRBV6-5; j_gene: TRBJ1-5; CDR3aa: ASSYRGAEPQH
v_gene: TRBV12-3/TRBV12-4; j_gene: TRBJ2-3; CDR3aa: ASSLGVTDTQY
v_gene: TRBV5-1; j_gene: TRBJ2-6; CDR3aa: ASSLSQGFGANVLT
v_gene: TRBV7-2; j_gene: TRBJ2-7; CDR3aa: ASSSRSSYEQY